These T cell receptor beta chains were read from a single sample in a study of blood T cell repertoires in COVID-19. The repertoire was sequenced with immunoSEQ multiplex PCR; TCRdb's copy has only in-frame clones and lacks some. The sample shows under 200,000 clones, 80% of them seen only once. Sequenced input: PBMCs or T cells enriched from blood (not recorded which). These receptors were obtained from a woman in her fifties or sixties who had recovered from COVID-19. Each CDR3 is given with its conserved first and last residue. D genes are given only for firm matches. The size of a clone is reported for some rows only, either as once, few or many, or as a class for expanded clones.

size,J,D,V,CDR3,DNA
.,TRBJ1-2,TRBD1,TRBV6-7,CASTPPTDRTPSSTNYGYTF,TGTGCCAGCACCCCTCCCACGGACAGGACCCCATCGTCAACTAACTATGGCTACACCTTC
.,TRBJ1-2,.,TRBV5-8,CASSFTGSGYGYTF,TGTGCCAGCAGCTTTACAGGGAGCGGCTATGGCTACACCTTC
.,TRBJ2-5,.,TRBV30,CAWSVQGPQETQYF,TGTGCCTGGAGTGTACAGGGACCCCAAGAGACCCAGTACTTC
.,TRBJ1-1,.,TRBV5-4,CASSLAGTTTEAFF,TGTGCCAGCAGCTTGGCCGGGACAACGACGGAAGCTTTCTTT
.,TRBJ2-7,TRBD1,TRBV15,CATSREGGVYEQYF,TGTGCCACCAGCAGAGAAGGGGGCGTCTACGAGCAGTACTTC
.,TRBJ1-1,TRBD1,TRBV5-5,CASSRWTGGTNEAFF,TGTGCCAGCAGCCGCTGGACAGGGGGGACTAATGAAGCTTTCTTT
.,TRBJ1-1,.,TRBV10-3,CAISEGVFTEAFF,TGTGCCATCAGCGAAGGGGTATTCACTGAAGCTTTCTTT
.,TRBJ1-5,TRBD1,TRBV13,CASSTGKNSQPQHF,TGTGCCAGCTCGACAGGGAAGAATTCACAGCCCCAGCATTTT
many,TRBJ2-1,TRBD2,TRBV12-3/TRBV12-4,CASTGGGAHEQFF,TGTGCCAGCACGGGCGGGGGGGCACATGAGCAGTTCTTC
.,TRBJ1-5,.,TRBV5-8,CASSLDTGTRDQPQHF,TGTGCCAGCAGCTTGGATACAGGGACGAGAGATCAGCCCCAGCATTTT
once,TRBJ2-7,TRBD1,TRBV4-1,CASSQDNAGGDEQYF,TGCGCCAGCAGCCAAGATAACGCAGGGGGCGACGAGCAGTACTTC
.,TRBJ2-2,TRBD2,TRBV5-5,CASSYGLAGASSGELFF,TGTGCCAGCAGCTACGGACTAGCGGGGGCCTCCAGCGGGGAGCTGTTTTTT
few,TRBJ1-1,.,TRBV7-8,CASRPYQGEAFF,TGTGCCAGCAGACCATACCAGGGGGAAGCTTTCTTT
.,TRBJ2-5,TRBD2,TRBV3-1/TRBV3-2,CASSHPGLAGGETQYF,TGTGCCAGCAGCCATCCGGGACTAGCGGGGGGAGAGACCCAGTACTTC
once,TRBJ1-1,.,TRBV5-1,CASSLVSQGGTEAFF,TGCGCCAGCAGCTTGGTATCCCAGGGTGGAACTGAAGCTTTCTTT
.,TRBJ2-3,TRBD2,TRBV27,CASSRSGGAPDTQYF,TGTGCCAGCAGTCGTAGCGGGGGGGCGCCAGATACGCAGTATTTT
.,TRBJ2-5,TRBD1,TRBV14,CASSQYGTGGQETQYF,TGTGCCAGCAGCCAATATGGGACAGGAGGGCAAGAGACCCAGTACTTC
.,TRBJ1-2,.,TRBV20-1,CSASPAGVYGYTF,TGCAGTGCTAGTCCGGCAGGGGTCTATGGCTACACCTTC
.,TRBJ2-7,.,TRBV24-1,CATSRQGGGEQYF,TGTGCCACCAGCAGGCAGGGAGGTGGCGAGCAGTACTTC
.,TRBJ2-7,.,TRBV12-5,CASGGLLAYEQYF,TGTGCTAGTGGGGGACTTTTAGCCTACGAGCAGTACTTC
.,TRBJ1-4,.,TRBV4-1,CASSQDRYRTNEKLFF,TGCGCCAGCAGCCAAGACAGGTACCGAACAAATGAAAAACTGTTTTTT
.,TRBJ1-1,TRBD1,TRBV30,CAWSVHRTGVTEAFF,TGTGCCTGGAGTGTACACCGGACAGGGGTCACTGAAGCTTTCTTT
.,TRBJ1-2,.,TRBV2,CASRMTRGYTF,TGTGCCAGCAGGATGACAAGAGGCTACACCTTC
.,TRBJ2-2,.,TRBV5-6,CASSQSWGPFTGELFF,TGTGCCAGCAGCCAATCTTGGGGGCCATTCACCGGGGAGCTGTTTTTT
once,TRBJ1-6,.,TRBV6-4,CASSYARYNSPLHF,TGTGCCAGCAGCTACGCGCGGTATAATTCACCCCTCCACTTT
few,TRBJ2-2,.,TRBV5-1,CASSFYSGSNTGELFF,TGCGCCAGCAGCTTTTATTCAGGTTCGAACACCGGGGAGCTGTTTTTT
.,TRBJ1-2,.,TRBV3-1/TRBV3-2,CASSQLPAQSHYGYTF,TGTGCCAGCAGCCAACTGCCCGCACAGTCTCACTATGGCTACACCTTC
.,TRBJ1-6,.,TRBV14,CASSYTPNSPLHF,TGTGCCAGCAGCTATACTCCTAATTCACCCCTCCACTTT
.,TRBJ2-7,TRBD1,TRBV18,CASSPRGQVYYEQYF,TGTGCCAGCTCACCTCGGGGACAGGTCTACTACGAGCAGTACTTC
.,TRBJ2-2,.,TRBV2,CASSKDGNTGELFF,TGTGCCAGCAGTAAAGACGGGAACACCGGGGAGCTGTTTTTT
.,TRBJ2-7,.,TRBV24-1,CATSDPHGTEYEQYF,TGTGCCACCAGTGACCCCCACGGGACTGAATACGAGCAGTACTTC
.,TRBJ1-1,.,TRBV10-1,CASSEGLGTKAFF,TGCGCCAGCAGTGAGGGCCTAGGAACTAAAGCTTTCTTT
.,TRBJ1-5,TRBD1,TRBV7-8,CASSLRDRGNDNQPQHF,TGTGCCAGCAGCCTTCGGGACAGGGGGAATGACAATCAGCCCCAGCATTTT
.,TRBJ2-1,.,TRBV6-4,CASSDSNKGGNEQFF,TGTGCCAGCAGTGACTCGAATAAAGGGGGCAATGAGCAGTTCTTC
few,TRBJ2-1,.,TRBV5-1,CASSSAGDSYNEQFF,TGCGCCAGCTCCTCGGCAGGCGACTCCTACAATGAGCAGTTCTTC